Presented here are 5 T cell receptor beta chains from one specimen sequenced in a study of T cell responses to AZD1222 COVID-19 vaccine. The method was immunoSEQ multiplex PCR; TCRdb's version includes in-frame clones alone and lacks a portion of them. This sample yields tens of thousands of clones, of which 84% are seen a single time; 20% belongs to the top ten. The sample consisted of peripheral blood, taken on day 0 of AZD1222 vaccination. The source is an adult in good health.

This sequence joins TRBV19 and TRBJ2-3; 7 nucleotides align to TRBD2. Per the germline V gene, CDR1 is LNHDA and CDR2 is SQIVND (reference sequence). J gave up 0 bases and V 5 bases, and 8 bases lay outside the gene matches. CDR3 length equals 16 residues. The CDR3 spells CASSREEGASTDTQYF. CDR3 bases: TGTGCCAGTAGTCGGGAGGAAGGGGCTAGCACAGATACGCAGTATTTT.

This clone was detected only once. V usage is TRBV6-5 and J usage is TRBJ2-1; the D gene is possibly TRBD2 (6 bases). Trimming left V 2 bases short and J 7 bases short, with 15 bases between. The CDR3 totals 15 residues. The germline gives CDR1 MNHEY, CDR2 SVGAGI. CDR3 nucleotides: TGTGCCAGCAGTTACGAGACAGAGGGGAGGAATGAGCAGTTCTTC. Amino acid sequence: CASSYETEGRNEQFF.

The rearrangement uses TRBV4-3 and TRBJ1-4; 7 nucleotides agree with TRBD1. The CDR3 runs to 16 residues. The germline CDR1 and CDR2 sequences are LGHNA and YSLEER. Trimming at V came to 0 bases and at J to 5 bases, leaving 6 bases not matched to a gene. CDR3 sequence: CASSQEGHRGNEKLFF. The DNA for the CDR3 is TGCGCCAGCAGCCAAGAAGGGCACAGGGGCAATGAAAAACTGTTTTTT.

The genes are TRBV10-3 and TRBJ1-1, with TRBD1 identical over 10 bases. The CDR3 consists of 13 residues. V trimming: 9 bases; J trimming: 4 bases; junction bases outside the gene matches: 5. From germline, CDR1 is ENHRY and CDR2 SYGVKD. This CDR3 reads CAIRQGAGTEAFF. In DNA, the CDR3 is TGTGCCATAAGACAGGGGGCTGGCACTGAAGCTTTCTTT.

The V call is TRBV21-1, the J call TRBJ2-7. TRBV21-1 is a pseudogene. The CDR3 loop spans 12 amino acids. This chain's CDR3 is CASSPTSYEQYF. For the CDR3, the DNA is TGTGCCAGCAGCCCGACCTCCTACGAGCAGTACTTC.